This TCR beta chain appears in the sequencing data of a study of blood T cell repertoires in COVID-19. Across the whole study: The United States, Italy and Spain were the sources of the acute and convalescent COVID-19 samples.

Original data processing: How many nucleated cells were present was estimated from reference gene primer amplification. Produced via immunoSEQ multiplex PCR; TCRdb's table is partial and in-frame only. That table is the source of V, J and clone size, and D and trimming were worked out from the DNA. Of 150,000 or so clones listed, about 80% are singletons. The sample holds a few counts of this clone. Germline V gives CDR1 SGHRS, CDR2 YFSETQ. Between the trimmed V and J ends, which lost 0 bases and 2 bases, there was a span of 9 bases. This CDR3 is built from 15 residues. The sample comprised peripheral blood. The rearrangement links TRBV5-1 to TRBJ1-3, with no clear D. The sequence was obtained from a woman aged 80 or over with acute or convalescent COVID-19. CDR3 DNA: TGCGCCAGCAGCTTGGCCCTGACAACTGGAAACACCATATATTTT. Its protein is CASSLALTTGNTIYF.